Listed below are T cell receptor beta chains from one sample, sequenced in a study of cytomegalovirus exposure and HLA in healthy donors. The repertoire was sequenced with immunoSEQ multiplex PCR; TCRdb's copy has only in-frame clones and lacks some. Altogether approximately 170,000 clones are present, over 75% being singletons, with the ten largest covering about 2.5%. The sequenced sample was PBMCs. All receptors derive from a male donor in good health and CMV-seronegative. Both conserved end residues are part of each CDR3. The D gene is left open where the match is weak. Clone sizes are given selectively: once, few, many, or a class where the clone is expanded.

TRBD1	TRBV2	15	few	TRBJ1-1	CASRAGQGRNTEAFF	TGTGCCAGCAGGGCCGGACAGGGGAGGAACACTGAAGCTTTCTTT
-	TRBV9	15	-	TRBJ2-7	CASRPGPKPTGEQYF	TGTGCCAGCAGGCCGGGCCCAAAGCCCACGGGAGAGCAGTACTTC
TRBD1	TRBV4-1	16	-	TRBJ1-6	CASSPPDRGHNSPLHF	TGCGCCAGCAGCCCCCCGGACAGGGGCCATAATTCACCCCTCCACTTT
TRBD1	TRBV29-1	12	-	TRBJ2-1	CSAGTGQSGPFF	TGCAGCGCGGGGACAGGGCAATCAGGACCGTTCTTC
-	TRBV5-6	13	few	TRBJ1-2	CASSRDRSYGYTF	TGTGCCAGCAGCCGAGACAGGAGCTATGGCTACACCTTC
-	TRBV2	15	-	TRBJ2-2	CASSEFGITAGELFF	TGTGCCAGCAGTGAATTCGGGATCACGGCCGGGGAGCTGTTTTTT
-	TRBV5-4	16	-	TRBJ1-6	CASSAQGRTPNSPLHF	TGTGCCAGCAGCGCACAGGGCCGTACCCCTAATTCACCCCTCCACTTT
-	TRBV5-1	15	-	TRBJ2-1	CASSLRGNPELEQFF	TGCGCCAGCAGCTTGCGAGGCAACCCCGAGCTGGAGCAGTTCTTC
-	TRBV4-1	16	-	TRBJ1-4	CASSRIQAATNEKLFF	TGCGCCAGCAGCCGAATTCAGGCAGCAACTAATGAAAAACTGTTTTTT
-	TRBV6-1	15	-	TRBJ2-7	CASSAEVVRSYEQYF	TGTGCCAGCAGCGCGGAAGTCGTTAGGTCCTACGAGCAGTACTTC
-	TRBV19	12	-	TRBJ1-1	CASSGLLTEAFF	TGTGCCAGTTCCGGTCTATTAACTGAAGCTTTCTTT
TRBD1	TRBV5-6	13	-	TRBJ2-7	CASTLDRGNEQYF	TGTGCCAGCACCTTAGACAGGGGAAACGAGCAGTACTTC
-	TRBV7-9	13	-	TRBJ1-3	CASPPGVGNTIYF	TGTGCCAGCCCACCGGGGGTTGGAAACACCATATATTTT
-	TRBV4-1	14	-	TRBJ2-3	CASRHRQDTDTQYF	TGCGCCAGCAGACACCGACAGGACACAGATACGCAGTATTTT
TRBD2	TRBV6-4	14	-	TRBJ2-3	CASSVGTNTDTQYF	TGTGCCAGCAGTGTAGGGACTAACACAGATACGCAGTATTTT
-	TRBV20-1	11	-	TRBJ2-1	CSATTNNEQFF	TGCAGTGCTACTACTAACAATGAGCAGTTCTTC
-	TRBV6-5	14	-	TRBJ1-2	CASSYDTSNYGYTF	TGTGCCAGCAGTTACGATACGAGTAACTATGGCTACACCTTC
TRBD2	TRBV7-9	15	-	TRBJ2-5	CASRYYSGGAETQYF	TGTGCCAGCAGATATTATAGCGGGGGGGCCGAGACCCAGTACTTC
TRBD1	TRBV15	14	-	TRBJ1-6	CATSRDRGFSPLHF	TGTGCCACCAGCAGGGACAGGGGTTTTTCACCCCTCCACTTT
-	TRBV11-3	13	-	TRBJ1-1	CASSISGGTEAFF	TGTGCCAGCAGCATCTCCGGCGGCACTGAAGCTTTCTTT
-	TRBV2	16	-	TRBJ1-5	CASSSPTGTNNQPQHF	TGTGCCAGCAGTTCCCCAACTGGGACAAACAATCAGCCCCAGCATTTT
-	TRBV7-2	14	-	TRBJ1-5	CASSLSGGGQPQHF	TGTGCCAGCAGCCTGAGTGGGGGAGGTCAGCCCCAGCATTTT
-	TRBV10-1	13	-	TRBJ2-3	CASSDSTAGTQYF	TGCGCCAGCAGTGACTCGACGGCGGGTACGCAGTATTTT
-	TRBV5-4	15	-	TRBJ1-5	CASSRGGQSNQPQHF	TGTGCCAGCAGCAGAGGCGGACAGAGCAATCAGCCCCAGCATTTT
-	TRBV16	14	-	TRBJ2-7	CASSQSGRSYEQYF	TGTGCCAGCAGCCAATCAGGCAGGTCGTACGAGCAGTACTTC
TRBD1	TRBV7-9	15	-	TRBJ1-2	CASSLRDRDRGGYTF	TGTGCCAGCAGCCTAAGAGACAGGGATAGGGGTGGCTACACCTTC
TRBD2	TRBV7-9	13	-	TRBJ2-3	CASSLETSATQYF	TGTGCCAGCAGCTTAGAGACTAGCGCCACGCAGTATTTT
-	TRBV30	14	-	TRBJ2-5	CAWSVSRLQETQYF	TGTGCCTGGAGTGTATCGCGGCTCCAAGAGACCCAGTACTTC
TRBD1	TRBV4-2	14	-	TRBJ2-7	CASSQGQGIHEQYF	TGTGCCAGCAGCCAAGGACAGGGAATTCACGAGCAGTACTTC
TRBD1	TRBV5-5	15	-	TRBJ1-3	CASSWTGERGNTIYF	TGTGCCAGCAGCTGGACAGGGGAGCGAGGAAACACCATATATTTT
-	TRBV7-2	16	few	TRBJ2-2	CASSLGPGGLTGELFF	TGTGCCAGCAGCTTAGGTCCGGGGGGCCTAACCGGGGAGCTGTTTTTT
TRBD1	TRBV11-2	18	-	TRBJ1-1	CASSPPMHRGRFSTEAFF	TGTGCCAGCAGTCCACCTATGCACAGGGGGCGCTTCTCTACTGAAGCTTTCTTT
TRBD1	TRBV11-2	16	once	TRBJ2-2	CASSYRQGSNTGELFF	TGTGCCAGCAGCTACCGACAGGGATCGAACACCGGGGAGCTGTTTTTT
TRBD1	TRBV5-8	17	-	TRBJ1-6	CASSLGQGDFFGSPLHF	TGTGCCAGCAGCTTGGGGCAGGGGGACTTTTTCGGTTCACCCCTCCACTTT
-	TRBV7-6	15	-	TRBJ2-7	CASSGPRQGVHEQYF	TGTGCCAGCAGCGGGCCAAGACAAGGGGTCCACGAGCAGTACTTC
-	TRBV11-2	13	-	TRBJ2-5	CASSLGSQETQYF	TGTGCCAGCAGCTTAGGCAGTCAAGAGACCCAGTACTTC
-	TRBV29-1	12	-	TRBJ2-7	CSARGSSYEQYF	TGCAGCGCAAGGGGTTCCTCCTACGAGCAGTACTTC
-	TRBV6-1	15	-	TRBJ1-5	CASTPTGAPDQPQHF	TGTGCCAGCACCCCGACAGGCGCACCCGATCAGCCCCAGCATTTT
TRBD1	TRBV5-1	13	few	TRBJ1-2	CASSAQGADGYTF	TGCGCCAGCAGCGCCCAGGGGGCAGATGGCTACACCTTC
-	TRBV4-1	17	few	TRBJ1-5	CASSQEAGLLSNQPQHF	TGCGCCAGCAGCCAAGAGGCAGGATTGCTTAGCAATCAGCCCCAGCATTTT
-	TRBV18	12	-	TRBJ2-3	CASSPETDTQYF	TGTGCCAGCTCACCCGAGACAGATACGCAGTATTTT
-	TRBV10-3	13	-	TRBJ1-6	CAISDGDGSPLHF	TGTGCCATCAGTGACGGGGATGGCTCACCCCTCCACTTT